This is a list of T cell receptor beta chains from one sample in a study of tumor and adjacent non-tumor tissue in lung cancer. TCRdb reanalysed the multiplex PCR reads using MiXCR and keeps one entry per CDR3 protein. The sample yields tens of thousands of distinct CDR3 sequences, 50% to 60% seen once. Material for sequencing was lung tumor tissue. The source of these receptors is a man aged 45-60 years with non-small cell lung cancer. Both conserved end residues are part of each CDR3. D genes are given only for firm matches. For some rows the clone size is stated as once, few or many, or as a class when expanded; others skip it.

j_call | v_call | d_call | clone_size | cdr3_aa | cdr3_nt
TRBJ1-2 | TRBV5-1 | - | - | CASSSDGNYDYTF | TGCGCCAGCAGCTCGGACGGGAACTATGACTACACCTTC
TRBJ2-5 | TRBV28 | TRBD2 | few | CASSLSRDYYQETQYF | TGTGCCAGCAGTCTCTCACGGGACTACTACCAAGAGACCCAGTACTTC
TRBJ2-1 | TRBV11-2 | TRBD2 | - | CASSTETSGGAQAQLF | TGTGCCAGCAGCACCGAGACTAGCGGAGGGGCCCAGGCGCAGTTATTC
TRBJ2-1 | TRBV5-6 | - | many | CASSFGTEDEQFF | TGTGCCAGCAGTTTTGGGACGGAAGATGAGCAGTTCTTC
TRBJ1-5 | TRBV21-1 | - | - | CASRIRGEQPQHF | TGTGCCAGCAGGATAAGGGGTGAACAGCCCCAGCATTTT
TRBJ1-1 | TRBV11-2 | - | - | CVSSSDGVEAFF | TGTGTCAGCAGCTCGGACGGGGTTGAAGCTTTCTTT
TRBJ2-5 | TRBV11-2 | - | - | CASSSTRMVAETQYF | TGTGCCAGCAGCTCCACCCGGATGGTAGCAGAGACCCAGTACTTC
TRBJ2-1 | TRBV14 | - | many | CASSLDAFFLSYNEQFF | TGTGCCAGCAGCCTCGATGCCTTCTTCCTCTCCTACAATGAGCAGTTCTTC
TRBJ2-1 | TRBV11-3 | TRBD1 | - | CASSFGSEGGNEQFF | TGTGCCAGCAGCTTTGGATCTGAAGGGGGCAACGAGCAGTTCTTC
TRBJ2-3 | TRBV24-1 | - | once | CATSDLPAATQYF | TGTGCCACCAGTGATTTGCCCGCAGCTACGCAGTATTTT
TRBJ2-7 | TRBV4-1 | TRBD2 | many | CASSHVGLAVTYEQYF | TGCGCCAGCAGCCACGTGGGACTAGCGGTTACCTACGAGCAGTACTTC
TRBJ2-5 | TRBV11-2 | - | - | CASSQTPGVRETQYF | TGTGCCAGCAGCCAAACTCCAGGGGTCAGGGAGACCCAGTACTTC
TRBJ1-6 | TRBV12-3/TRBV12-4 | - | many | CASRPQGGATNSPLHF | TGTGCCAGCAGACCTCAAGGAGGGGCCACGAATTCACCCCTCCACTTT
TRBJ2-1 | TRBV11-2 | - | - | CASSSGGRDRNEQFF | TGTGCCAGCAGCTCGGGGGGTCGGGACAGGAATGAGCAGTTCTTC
TRBJ2-5 | TRBV25-1 | - | - | CASSGTQTQYF | TGTGCCAGCAGTGGGACCCAGACCCAGTACTTC
TRBJ1-5 | TRBV29-1 | - | - | CTMTVESSNQPQHF | TGCACCATGACGGTGGAAAGTAGCAATCAGCCCCAGCATTTT
TRBJ2-3 | TRBV18 | - | - | CASSPRDGSTDTQYF | TGTGCCAGCTCGCCAAGGGACGGGAGCACAGATACGCAGTATTTT
TRBJ1-2 | TRBV6-5 | - | many | CASSYLGRPRYGYTF | TGTGCCAGCAGTTACCTCGGACGGCCTCGCTATGGCTACACCTTC
TRBJ2-7 | TRBV11-2 | TRBD2 | - | CASSFGTSGYEQYF | TGTGCCAGCAGCTTTGGAACTAGCGGCTACGAGCAGTACTTC
TRBJ1-2 | TRBV24-1 | - | many | CATGTNYGYTF | TGTGCCACCGGGACCAACTATGGCTACACCTTC
TRBJ1-5 | TRBV20-1 | TRBD1 | many | CSARGGRGLNQPQHF | TGCAGTGCTAGAGGTGGGAGGGGGCTTAATCAGCCCCAGCATTTT
TRBJ1-5 | TRBV28 | TRBD1 | - | CASSPRDRDGQLQHF | TGTGCCAGCAGCCCCAGGGACAGGGATGGTCAGCTCCAGCATTTT
TRBJ2-2 | TRBV12-3/TRBV12-4 | - | many | CASTPRRLTGELFF | TGTGCCAGCACTCCTAGGAGGCTCACCGGGGAGCTGTTTTTT
TRBJ1-5 | TRBV7-9 | - | - | CASSLNWDQPQHF | TGTGCCAGCAGCTTAAACTGGGATCAGCCCCAGCATTTT
TRBJ1-1 | TRBV11-2 | - | - | CASILSQGMNTEAFF | TGTGCCAGCATCTTATCACAGGGAATGAACACTGAAGCTTTCTTT
TRBJ2-1 | TRBV10-2 | - | - | CASCEQSSYNEQFF | TGCGCCAGCTGTGAACAGAGTTCCTACAATGAGCAGTTCTTC
TRBJ2-4 | TRBV12-3/TRBV12-4 | TRBD2 | - | CANSLEAGGIAKNIQYF | TGTGCAAACAGTTTAGAAGCGGGAGGCATAGCCAAAAACATTCAGTACTTC
TRBJ2-1 | TRBV6-1 | - | - | CASGQGWRSNNEQFF | TGTGCCAGCGGTCAAGGCTGGAGGTCCAACAATGAGCAGTTCTTC
TRBJ1-1 | TRBV11-1 | - | - | CASSLAGGEASF | TGTGCCAGCAGCTTAGCGGGGGGTGAAGCTTCGTTT
TRBJ2-5 | TRBV6-6 | - | - | CASSLEGWTQCF | TGTGCCAGCAGCCTAGAGGGGTGGACCCAGTGCTTC
TRBJ2-5 | TRBV11-3 | - | - | CASSLSARGGFQGTQYF | TGTGCCAGCAGCTTATCGGCTAGAGGGGGTTTTCAAGGGACCCAGTACTTC
TRBJ1-1 | TRBV28 | - | - | CASRQSWYTEASF | TGTGCCAGCAGACAATCATGGTATACTGAAGCTTCCTTT
TRBJ2-3 | TRBV12-3/TRBV12-4 | - | many | CASSSQGQVGTQYF | TGTGCCAGCAGTTCCCAGGGCCAGGTTGGTACGCAGTATTTT
TRBJ2-5 | TRBV28 | - | - | CASSLYSKEAQYF | TGTGCCAGCAGTTTATACTCGAAAGAGGCCCAGTACTTC
TRBJ2-3 | TRBV4-1 | TRBD2 | many | CASSQPGLAGEDTQYF | TGCGCCAGCAGCCAGCCGGGACTAGCGGGAGAAGATACGCAGTATTTT
TRBJ1-2 | TRBV4-1 | TRBD1 | - | CAISRSWTGLYGYTF | TGCGCCATCAGCCGCTCCTGGACAGGCCTCTATGGCTACACCTTC
TRBJ2-7 | TRBV6-5 | - | - | CVSRSWGDEQYF | TGTGTCAGCAGATCCTGGGGAGACGAGCAGTACTTC
TRBJ2-7 | TRBV6-6 | TRBD1 | many | CASSQGTGIYEQYF | TGTGCCAGCAGTCAAGGGACAGGGATCTACGAGCAGTACTTC
TRBJ1-5 | TRBV6-1 | TRBD1 | many | CAGQGAGNQPQHF | TGTGCCGGACAGGGGGCGGGCAATCAGCCCCAGCATTTT
TRBJ1-2 | TRBV10-2 | - | - | CASRETWTRGGYTF | TGCGCCAGCAGAGAGACCTGGACAAGGGGTGGCTACACCTTC
TRBJ2-7 | TRBV24-1 | - | few | CATSDLQIRYASLRTYEQYF | TGTGCCACCAGTGATTTGCAAATTCGGTATGCCAGCCTAAGAACCTACGAGCAGTACTTC
TRBJ2-2 | TRBV24-1 | - | - | CATSVKRSGELFF | TGTGCCACCAGTGTCAAAAGGAGCGGGGAGCTGTTTTTT
TRBJ2-3 | TRBV4-1 | - | - | CASNSQGYTDTQYF | TGCGCCAGTAACTCCCAGGGCTATACAGATACGCAGTATTTT
TRBJ2-7 | TRBV5-6 | TRBD1 | - | CTSSLQGGFYEQYF | TGTACTAGCAGCTTACAGGGGGGATTCTACGAGCAGTACTTC
TRBJ2-5 | TRBV11-2 | - | - | CASGLGRRDLETQYF | TGTGCCAGCGGCTTAGGAAGGCGGGACTTAGAGACCCAGTACTTC